Listed below are T cell receptor beta chains from one sample, sequenced in a study of OX40 agonist ivuxolimab in advanced cancers. Produced via immunoSEQ multiplex PCR; TCRdb's table is partial and in-frame only. The data contain about 12,000 clones, roughly three quarters of them seen just once; the ten biggest clones take up 25% to 30%. The sequencing here drew on CD4+ or CD8+ T cells sorted from blood, taken in a trial of the OX40 agonist ivuxolimab. All receptors come from an adult with an advanced solid tumor such as melanoma, head and neck, liver or kidney cancer. Each CDR3 is given with its conserved first and last residue. Each record gives: clone size, D gene, J gene, V gene, CDR3 protein, CDR3 DNA. D genes are given only for firm matches. Clone size is shown for a subset of rows, as once, few, many or a class of expanded clone.

abundance: .
d_gene: .
j_gene: TRBJ1-1
v_gene: TRBV25-1
CDR3aa: CASSGETVGNTEAFF
CDR3nt: TGTGCCAGCAGTGGTGAGACCGTGGGTAACACTGAAGCTTTCTTT

abundance: .
d_gene: TRBD2
j_gene: TRBJ2-5
v_gene: TRBV6-4
CDR3aa: CASSVTSGSQETQYF
CDR3nt: TGTGCCAGCAGTGTGACTAGCGGGAGCCAAGAGACCCAGTACTTC

abundance: .
d_gene: TRBD2
j_gene: TRBJ2-1
v_gene: TRBV9
CDR3aa: CASSGGGSYNEQFF
CDR3nt: TGTGCCAGCAGCGGGGGAGGGTCCTACAATGAGCAGTTCTTC

abundance: .
d_gene: .
j_gene: TRBJ1-1
v_gene: TRBV27
CDR3aa: CASRRPPGQGTEAFF
CDR3nt: TGTGCCAGCAGGCGACCTCCGGGGCAGGGCACTGAAGCTTTCTTT

abundance: .
d_gene: TRBD1
j_gene: TRBJ2-7
v_gene: TRBV5-5
CDR3aa: CASRSGTAGEQYF
CDR3nt: TGTGCCAGCAGGTCCGGGACAGCCGGCGAGCAGTACTTC

abundance: few
d_gene: .
j_gene: TRBJ1-6
v_gene: TRBV27
CDR3aa: CASSSQGSSYNSPLHF
CDR3nt: TGTGCCAGCAGTTCCCAAGGGAGCTCCTATAATTCACCCCTCCACTTT

abundance: .
d_gene: TRBD1
j_gene: TRBJ1-5
v_gene: TRBV19
CDR3aa: CASRLQGISNQPQHF
CDR3nt: TGTGCCAGTAGGCTACAGGGGATTAGCAATCAGCCCCAGCATTTT

abundance: .
d_gene: .
j_gene: TRBJ2-2
v_gene: TRBV7-2
CDR3aa: CASSLLPSNTGELFF
CDR3nt: TGTGCCAGCAGCTTACTGCCTTCGAACACCGGGGAGCTGTTTTTT

abundance: .
d_gene: .
j_gene: TRBJ2-1
v_gene: TRBV30
CDR3aa: CAWSHGSSYNEQFF
CDR3nt: TGTGCCTGGAGTCACGGCAGCTCCTACAATGAGCAGTTCTTC

abundance: medium-sized
d_gene: TRBD1
j_gene: TRBJ2-7
v_gene: TRBV10-2
CDR3aa: CASSVGQRSYEQYF
CDR3nt: TGCGCCAGCAGTGTGGGACAGAGGTCCTACGAGCAGTACTTC

abundance: .
d_gene: TRBD1
j_gene: TRBJ2-2
v_gene: TRBV7-6
CDR3aa: CASSSHRTGGNTGELFF
CDR3nt: TGTGCCAGCAGCTCGCATCGGACAGGGGGGAACACCGGGGAGCTGTTTTTT

abundance: few
d_gene: TRBD1
j_gene: TRBJ2-7
v_gene: TRBV7-6
CDR3aa: CASSSTGGSYEQYF
CDR3nt: TGTGCCAGCAGCTCGACAGGGGGTTCCTACGAGCAGTACTTC

abundance: .
d_gene: TRBD1
j_gene: TRBJ1-1
v_gene: TRBV10-3
CDR3aa: CAISETGGMNTEAFF
CDR3nt: TGTGCCATCAGTGAGACAGGGGGCATGAACACTGAAGCTTTCTTT

abundance: .
d_gene: .
j_gene: TRBJ1-4
v_gene: TRBV5-4
CDR3aa: CASSSGWGSEKLFF
CDR3nt: TGTGCCAGCAGTTCGGGCTGGGGCAGCGAAAAACTGTTTTTT

abundance: .
d_gene: .
j_gene: TRBJ2-7
v_gene: TRBV6-5
CDR3aa: CASSIQPDLRYEQYF
CDR3nt: TGTGCCAGCAGTATACAGCCAGACCTAAGGTACGAGCAGTACTTC

abundance: .
d_gene: .
j_gene: TRBJ2-3
v_gene: TRBV4-3
CDR3aa: CASSQDWRNTDTQYF
CDR3nt: TGCGCCAGCAGCCAAGATTGGAGGAACACAGATACGCAGTATTTT

abundance: .
d_gene: .
j_gene: TRBJ1-5
v_gene: TRBV7-8
CDR3aa: CASSLVAGDQPQHF
CDR3nt: TGTGCCAGCAGCTTAGTGGCAGGGGATCAGCCCCAGCATTTT

abundance: .
d_gene: TRBD2
j_gene: TRBJ2-3
v_gene: TRBV6-5
CDR3aa: CASSYSGGTDTQYF
CDR3nt: TGTGCCAGCAGTTACAGCGGGGGTACAGATACGCAGTATTTT

abundance: .
d_gene: .
j_gene: TRBJ2-1
v_gene: TRBV7-9
CDR3aa: CASSLEAHNEQFF
CDR3nt: TGTGCCAGCAGCTTAGAGGCCCACAATGAGCAGTTCTTC

abundance: .
d_gene: .
j_gene: TRBJ1-2
v_gene: TRBV19
CDR3aa: CASSTTPAAELGYGYTF
CDR3nt: TGTGCCAGTAGTACCACTCCTGCGGCGGAGCTGGGCTATGGCTACACCTTC

abundance: .
d_gene: .
j_gene: TRBJ1-2
v_gene: TRBV19
CDR3aa: CASNWKSDYGYTF
CDR3nt: TGTGCCAGTAATTGGAAGTCGGACTATGGCTACACCTTC

abundance: .
d_gene: TRBD1
j_gene: TRBJ2-3
v_gene: TRBV2
CDR3aa: CAIQGVLSTDTQYF
CDR3nt: TGTGCAATTCAGGGGGTTCTTTCCACAGATACGCAGTATTTT

abundance: few
d_gene: .
j_gene: TRBJ2-4
v_gene: TRBV14
CDR3aa: CASSQVYWDIQYF
CDR3nt: TGTGCCAGCAGCCAAGTTTATTGGGACATTCAGTACTTC

abundance: medium-sized
d_gene: TRBD2
j_gene: TRBJ2-1
v_gene: TRBV28
CDR3aa: CASSWVAGGPINNEQFF
CDR3nt: TGTGCCAGCAGTTGGGTAGCGGGAGGGCCGATAAACAATGAGCAGTTCTTC

abundance: .
d_gene: .
j_gene: TRBJ1-4
v_gene: TRBV6-5
CDR3aa: CASRQTVSTNEKLFF
CDR3nt: TGTGCCAGCAGGCAGACAGTCTCAACTAATGAAAAACTGTTTTTT

abundance: .
d_gene: .
j_gene: TRBJ1-1
v_gene: TRBV6-5
CDR3aa: CASTENTEAFF
CDR3nt: TGTGCCAGCACAGAGAACACTGAAGCTTTCTTT

abundance: .
d_gene: .
j_gene: TRBJ2-7
v_gene: TRBV6-5
CDR3aa: CASSPSYEQYF
CDR3nt: TGTGCCAGCAGTCCCTCCTACGAGCAGTACTTC

abundance: .
d_gene: .
j_gene: TRBJ1-5
v_gene: TRBV6-4
CDR3aa: CASSDSPRGGNQPQHF
CDR3nt: TGTGCCAGCAGTGACTCGCCGAGGGGCGGCAATCAGCCCCAGCATTTT

abundance: .
d_gene: .
j_gene: TRBJ1-1
v_gene: TRBV6-5
CDR3aa: CASSYSTFNEAFF
CDR3nt: TGTGCCAGCAGTTACTCGACCTTTAATGAAGCTTTCTTT